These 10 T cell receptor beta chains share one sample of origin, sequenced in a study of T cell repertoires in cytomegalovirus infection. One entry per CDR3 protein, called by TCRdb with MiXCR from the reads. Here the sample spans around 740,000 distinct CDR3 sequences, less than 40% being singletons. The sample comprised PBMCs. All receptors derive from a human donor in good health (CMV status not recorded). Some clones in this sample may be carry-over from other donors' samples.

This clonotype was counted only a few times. The CDR3 sequence is CASSLFGGKGETQYF. The CDR3 nucleotides are TGTGCCAGCAGTTTATTTGGGGGGAAGGGGGAGACCCAGTACTTC. The chain carries TRBV12-3 or TRBV12-4 and TRBJ2-5; possible D gene TRBD2, 6 bases. Trimming removed 2 bases from V and 5 bases from J, with 15 bases in between. CDR3 length: 15 residues.

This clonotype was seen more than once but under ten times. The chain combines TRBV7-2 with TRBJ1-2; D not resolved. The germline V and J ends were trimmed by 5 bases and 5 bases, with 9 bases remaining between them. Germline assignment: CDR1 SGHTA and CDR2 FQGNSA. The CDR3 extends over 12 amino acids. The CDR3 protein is CASSRYTYGYTF. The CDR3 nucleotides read TGTGCCAGCAGCCGATATACTTATGGCTACACCTTC. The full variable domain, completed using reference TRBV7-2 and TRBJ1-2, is GAGVSQSPSNKVTEKGKDVELRCDPISGHTALYWYRQSLGQGLEFLIYFQGNSAPDKSGLPSDRFSAERTGGSVSTLTIQRTQQEDSAVYLCASSRYTYGYTFGSGTRLTVV.

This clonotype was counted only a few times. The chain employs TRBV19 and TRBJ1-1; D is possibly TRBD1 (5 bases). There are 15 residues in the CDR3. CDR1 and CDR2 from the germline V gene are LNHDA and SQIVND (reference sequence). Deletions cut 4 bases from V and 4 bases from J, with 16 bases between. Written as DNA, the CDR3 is TGTGCCAGTAGTACCGCTGGAAATACAGGCACTGAAGCTTTCTTT. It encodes CASSTAGNTGTEAFF.

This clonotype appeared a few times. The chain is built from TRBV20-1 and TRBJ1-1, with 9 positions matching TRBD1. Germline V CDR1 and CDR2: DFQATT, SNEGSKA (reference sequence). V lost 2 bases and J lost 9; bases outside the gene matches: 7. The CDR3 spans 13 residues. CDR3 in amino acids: CSARNIGTGKAFF. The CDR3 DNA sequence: TGCAGTGCTAGAAATATCGGGACAGGGAAAGCTTTCTTT.

DNA of the CDR3: TGTGCCAGCAGTTTATCGAAGCAGTCGATGACAGATACGCAGTATTTT. Protein: CASSLSKQSMTDTQYF. This chain uses TRBV27 with TRBJ2-3; D not certain. This CDR3 region has 16 residues. Trimming left V 0 bases short and J 3 bases short, with 13 bases between. CDR1 MNHEY and CDR2 SMNVEV come from the germline V gene (reference sequence).

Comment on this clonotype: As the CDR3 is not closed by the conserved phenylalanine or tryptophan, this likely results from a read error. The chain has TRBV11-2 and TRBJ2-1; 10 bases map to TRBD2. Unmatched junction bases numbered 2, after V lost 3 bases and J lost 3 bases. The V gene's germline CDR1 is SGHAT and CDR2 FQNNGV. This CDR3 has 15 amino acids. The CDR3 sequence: CASSFLAGDYNEQFV. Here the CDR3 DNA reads TGTGCCAGCAGCTTTCTAGCGGGGGACTACAATGAGCAGTTCGTC.

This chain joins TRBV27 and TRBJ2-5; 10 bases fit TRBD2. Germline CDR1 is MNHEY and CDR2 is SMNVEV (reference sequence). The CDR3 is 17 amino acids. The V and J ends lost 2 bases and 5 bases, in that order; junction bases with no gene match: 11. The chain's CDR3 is CASSLDWSGRARETQYF. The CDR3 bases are TGTGCCAGCAGTTTAGACTGGAGCGGGAGGGCCCGGGAGACCCAGTACTTC.

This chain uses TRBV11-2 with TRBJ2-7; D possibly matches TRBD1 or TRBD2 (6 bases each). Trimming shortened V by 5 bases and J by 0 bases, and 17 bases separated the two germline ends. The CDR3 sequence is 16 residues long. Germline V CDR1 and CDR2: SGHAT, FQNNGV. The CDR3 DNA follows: TGTGCCAGCAGCCGGACGGTGGGGGGCCTCTCCTACGAGCAGTACTTC. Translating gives CASSRTVGGLSYEQYF.

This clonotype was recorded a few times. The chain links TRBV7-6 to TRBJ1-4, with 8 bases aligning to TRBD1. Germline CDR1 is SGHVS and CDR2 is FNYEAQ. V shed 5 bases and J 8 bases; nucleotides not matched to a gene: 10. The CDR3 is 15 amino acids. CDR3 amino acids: CASSISGGAGEKLFF. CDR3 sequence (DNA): TGTGCCAGCAGCATCTCAGGGGGCGCGGGGGAAAAACTGTTTTTT.

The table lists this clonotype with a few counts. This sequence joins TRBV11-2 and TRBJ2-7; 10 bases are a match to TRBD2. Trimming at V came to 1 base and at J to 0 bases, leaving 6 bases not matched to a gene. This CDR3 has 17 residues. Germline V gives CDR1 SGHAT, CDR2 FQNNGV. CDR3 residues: CASSLGSRTSGSYEQYF. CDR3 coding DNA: TGTGCCAGCAGCTTAGGAAGCAGGACTAGCGGCTCCTACGAGCAGTACTTC.